A single sample gave rise to the 14 T cell receptor beta chains below, sequenced in a study of PD-L1 blockade in urothelial cancer (dated 2017 in TCRdb). The library was produced with the immunoSEQ multiplex PCR assay. As stored in TCRdb, this immuneACCESS dataset retains in-frame rearrangements with V and J assigned. A fraction of the clones does not appear; measured against another copy, unresolved V genes explain less than half of the discrepancy, and the remainder lacks a known reason. The sample includes some 15,000 clones, with roughly 90% observed a single time. 12% to 15% of the sample is in the top ten clones. The sample was PBMCs, taken around atezolizumab (anti-PD-L1) treatment. The receptors derive from a man in his 70s with urothelial cancer.

The chain has TRBV10-1 and TRBJ1-3; D is unclear. Germline CDR1 is WNHNN and CDR2 is SYGVQD (reference sequence). CDR3 length: 17 amino acids. V shed 3 bases and J shed 3 bases, with 18 bases lying between them. The CDR3 loop reads CASSDFGWRIVGNTIYF. CDR3 coding DNA: TGCGCCAGCAGTGACTTCGGGTGGCGGATTGTTGGAAACACCATATATTTT.

This chain connects TRBV7-9 to TRBJ2-2; possible D gene TRBD1, 6 bases. Trimming removed 3 bases at V and 7 bases at J, with 12 bases between. Germline V gene sequence: CDR1 SEHNR, CDR2 FQNEAQ (reference sequence). CDR3 size: 14 residues. The CDR3 DNA follows: TGTGCCAGCAGCTTCGGACAGACCAGCGGGGAGCTGTTTTTT. Its translation is CASSFGQTSGELFF.

The J gene is TRBJ2-7, the V gene TRBV11-2; D is ambiguous. The CDR3 spans 11 residues. V shed 10 bases and J shed 5 bases, with 12 bases lying between them. Germline V gives CDR1 SGHAT, CDR2 FQNNGV. CDR3 nucleotide sequence: TGTGCCACCAAACTCCCCCACGAGCAGTACTTC. Translated: CATKLPHEQYF.

V usage is TRBV15 and J usage is TRBJ2-3, with 8 bases aligning to TRBD2. Germline V lookup: CDR1 LNHNV, CDR2 YYDKDF (reference sequence). The CDR3 totals 13 residues. V dropped 2 bases and J dropped 7; count of bases not matched to a gene: 2. The CDR3 spells CATSRRGGHTQYF. The CDR3 coding sequence is TGTGCCACCAGCAGACGGGGGGGACATACGCAGTATTTT.

This chain connects TRBV10-3 to TRBJ1-3, with a tentative D call TRBD1 (6 bases). CDR3 size: 16 residues. V lost 6 bases and J lost 4, with 19 bases in between. Per germline, CDR1 ENHRY and CDR2 SYGVKD. CDR3 in DNA: TGTGCCATCAGCTTCAGACAGGCAGGGGCCGGAAACACCATATATTTT. Amino acid sequence: CAISFRQAGAGNTIYF.

Comments on this clone: An end of the junction does not agree with germline; a read error may underlie this. In DNA form, the CDR3 reads TGTGCCAGCAGCTTAGGGGACAGTCATCATTTC. Amino acids: CASSLGDSHHF. The chain employs TRBV7-8 and TRBJ1-2, with 7 nucleotides matching TRBD1. This CDR3 is 11 amino acids long. Per germline, CDR1 SGHVS and CDR2 FQNEAQ.

The chain recombines TRBV6-5 with TRBJ1-3; D might be TRBD1 (6 bases). Per germline, CDR1 MNHEY and CDR2 SVGAGI. This CDR3 is 15 amino acids long. Trimming cost V 2 bases and J 7 bases, with 15 bases left between them. CDR3 residues: CASSYLQGHKNTIYF. In nucleotides, the CDR3 is TGTGCCAGCAGTTACCTACAGGGTCATAAGAACACCATATATTTT.

V is TRBV2 and J is TRBJ2-7; TRBD1 might be the D (5 bases). Trimming stripped 3 bases from V and 3 bases from J, with 12 bases between. CDR1 and CDR2 (germline): SNHLY, FYNNEI. This CDR3 has 14 amino acids. The chain's CDR3 is CASSEIGVGYEQYF. The CDR3 coding sequence is TGTGCCAGCAGTGAGATAGGGGTTGGCTACGAGCAGTACTTC.

The V call is TRBV2, the J call TRBJ2-7, with D possibly TRBD1 on 6 matching bases. V lost 7 bases and J lost 2, with 18 bases in between. The CDR3 extends over 15 amino acids. Germline CDR1 and CDR2: SNHLY and FYNNEI. In nucleotides, the CDR3 is TGTGCCAGCACCTTCTCCGGGACAAGTACCTACGAGCAGTACTTC. This encodes CASTFSGTSTYEQYF.

The CDR3 reads CAWSFNTNTEAFF. Written as DNA, the CDR3 is TGTGCCTGGAGCTTCAACACGAACACTGAAGCTTTCTTT. V is TRBV30 and J is TRBJ1-1; D unclear. The CDR3 length is 13 residues. CDR1 GTSNPN and CDR2 SVGIG come from the germline V gene (reference sequence). V lost 3 bases and J 1 base, leaving 9 bases between the germline ends. Together with reference TRBV30 and TRBJ1-1, the CDR3 gives the full variable domain: SQTIHQWPATLVQPVGSPLSLECTVEGTSNPNLYWYRQAAGRGLQLLFYSVGIGQISSEVPQNLSASRPQDRQFILSSKKLLLSDSGFYLCAWSFNTNTEAFFGQGTRLTVV.

This clone came up a few times. The rearrangement uses TRBV5-5 and TRBJ1-6, with 7 nucleotides matching TRBD1. This CDR3 is built from 16 residues. Germline trimming cut 1 base from V and 9 bases from J; bases unmatched to any gene: 10. Germline CDR1 SGHKS, CDR2 YYEKEE (reference sequence). CDR3 bases: TGTGCCAGCAGCTTGTTTAGTGGGACAGTCTCTTCACCCCTCCACTTT. Protein product: CASSLFSGTVSSPLHF.

The V and J genes are TRBV28 and TRBJ1-6; D possibly corresponds to TRBD1 (5 bases). The CDR3 has 16 amino acids. CDR1 MDHEN and CDR2 SYDVKM come from the germline V gene. Trimming left V 0 bases short and J 3 bases short, with 9 bases between. CDR3 nucleotide sequence: TGTGCCAGCAGTTTATGGTCGGGACTCTATAATTCACCCCTCCACTTT. This encodes CASSLWSGLYNSPLHF.

The CDR3 sequence: CASRTGTGGFNEKLFF. The CDR3 bases are TGTGCCAGCAGAACCGGGACAGGGGGTTTTAATGAAAAACTGTTTTTT. The V call is TRBV28, the J call TRBJ1-4, with 11 bases aligning to TRBD1. With 6 bases clipped from V and 4 bases from J, the junction kept 7 bases outside the gene matches. The CDR3 runs 16 residues. Germline values: CDR1 MDHEN, CDR2 SYDVKM. Full variable domain (missing parts from reference TRBV28 and TRBJ1-4): DVKVTQSSRYLVKRTGEKVFLECVQDMDHENMFWYRQDPGLGLRLIYFSYDVKMKEKGDIPEGYSVSREKKERFSLILESASTNQTSMYLCASRTGTGGFNEKLFFGSGTQLSVL.

V and J are TRBV10-3 and TRBJ1-4; 8 nucleotides match TRBD1. This CDR3 is built from 14 residues. Germline values: CDR1 ENHRY, CDR2 SYGVKD. The V gene end was trimmed by 4 bases and the J gene end by 7 bases; junction bases not matched to a gene: 5. Here the CDR3 DNA reads TGTGCCATCAGTGCAGGACAGGGCGGTGAAAAACTGTTTTTT. Residues: CAISAGQGGEKLFF.